This T cell receptor beta chain was captured by sequencing in a study of T cells in women clearing cervical HPV infection. Points from the study as a whole: Repertoire richness, not evenness, was significantly elevated in CIN3+ cases versus controls.

There are 14 residues in the CDR3. The ends were cut back, 0 bases at V and 4 bases at J, with 9 bases in the middle. Per germline, CDR1 SGHDT and CDR2 YYEEEE. On this clone itself: Its antigen is unknown. The CDR3 end lies 3 residues beyond the end of the read and is filled in from the germline J gene.

Here immunoSEQ multiplex PCR was the method, and the copy in TCRdb shows in-frame clones only, minus some. This listing includes about 25,000 clones. The clonotype was recovered from a woman between 18 and 75 years old with a cervical HPV16 infection that either progressed to CIN3+ or cleared (not recorded which). The chain carries TRBV5-6 and TRBJ2-3; TRBD2 is a possible D gene (6 bases). The sample was blood buffy coat. The CDR3 is CASSLGRAADTQYF. The covered CDR3 bases are TGTGCCAGCAGCTTGGGGAGGGCTGCAGATACG.